This T cell receptor (beta chain) was observed in a study of blood T cell repertoires in COVID-19. In the authors' workflow: The assay estimated nucleated cells by amplifying reference gene primers. The method was immunoSEQ multiplex PCR; TCRdb's version includes in-frame clones alone and lacks a portion of them. V and J calls and clone size are those listed in that table; D and trimming were worked out from the DNA. Of tens of thousands of clones listed, around 90% are singletons. The CDR3 runs 14 residues. V was cut by 1 base and J by 3 bases, with 10 bases left in between. CDR1 SEHNR and CDR2 FQNEAQ come from the germline V gene (reference sequence).

Sequencing was done on a sample of peripheral blood. The gene calls are TRBV7-9 and TRBJ2-7; TRBD2 might be the D (6 bases). The TCR originated in a man in his 60s with active COVID-19. CDR3: CASSLGGSGYEQYF. The CDR3, as DNA: TGTGCCAGCAGCTTAGGGGGTAGCGGCTACGAGCAGTACTTC.